The sequence of this T cell receptor (beta chain) was determined in a study of T-cell memory formation after mild COVID-19. V lost 6 bases to trimming and J lost 2 bases, with 18 bases between them. This CDR3 is 15 amino acids long. The germline V gene encodes CDR1 DFQATT and CDR2 SNEGSKA (reference sequence). TCRdb called the 5' RACE reads again in MiXCR, with one record for every CDR3 protein. The table shows about 150,000 distinct CDR3 sequences, with roughly 24% occurring only once. This chain joins TRBV20-1 and TRBJ2-3, with D perhaps TRBD1 (6 bases). The TCR originated in an adult woman who had mild COVID-19 (a few samples of this study predate the infection). Cell type and time point are not known. Sample: PBMCs or a T cell subset sorted from them (not recorded which). CDR3 loop: CSARAWGRDTDTQYF. CDR3 coding DNA: TGCAGTGCCCGGGCGTGGGGGCGTGACACAGATACGCAGTATTTT.